The clone carrying this T cell receptor beta chain was picked up one time. The authors' processing: Amplified reference gene primers provided the basis for estimating nucleated cell counts. Sequenced by immunoSEQ multiplex PCR; TCRdb stores in-frame clones only, minus some. Clone size and the V and J calls come from that table; the DNA yielded D and trimming. Altogether a few hundred thousand clones are present, approximately 81% being singletons, with the ten largest covering approximately 3.1%. This CDR3 contains 18 residues. Germline CDR1 SGDLS, CDR2 YYNGEE. V gave up 1 base and J gave up 0 bases; unmatched junction bases: 10. These data are taken from a study of blood T cell repertoires in COVID-19. On the study more broadly: Samples representing acute and convalescent COVID-19 were sourced from the United States, Italy and Spain. Sample material is recorded as cDNA or gDNA derived from T cells, B-cell-depleted T cells, or PBMCs.

The sequence came from a woman in her late teens or twenties with acute or convalescent COVID-19. The specimen sequenced was peripheral blood. The genes are TRBV9 and TRBJ2-3, with 8 bases that match TRBD2. This CDR3 is CASSVTSGSGGSTDTQYF. CDR3 sequence (DNA): TGTGCCAGCAGCGTAACGAGCGGGAGTGGTGGAAGCACAGATACGCAGTATTTT.